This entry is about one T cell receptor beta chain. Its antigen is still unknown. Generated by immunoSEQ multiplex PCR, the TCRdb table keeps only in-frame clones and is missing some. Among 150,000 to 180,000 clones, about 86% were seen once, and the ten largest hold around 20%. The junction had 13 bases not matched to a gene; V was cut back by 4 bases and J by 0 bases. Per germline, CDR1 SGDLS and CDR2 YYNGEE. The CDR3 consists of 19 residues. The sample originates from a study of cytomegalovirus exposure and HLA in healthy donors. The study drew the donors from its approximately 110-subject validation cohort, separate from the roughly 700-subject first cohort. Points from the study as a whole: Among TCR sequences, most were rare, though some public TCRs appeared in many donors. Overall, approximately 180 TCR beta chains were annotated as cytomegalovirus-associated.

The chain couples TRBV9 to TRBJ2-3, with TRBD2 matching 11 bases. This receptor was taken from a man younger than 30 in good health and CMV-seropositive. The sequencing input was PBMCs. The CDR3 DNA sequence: TGTGCCAGCAGCCTCCCTAGCGGGGGGCCCCGCTTTAGCACAGATACGCAGTATTTT. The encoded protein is CASSLPSGGPRFSTDTQYF.